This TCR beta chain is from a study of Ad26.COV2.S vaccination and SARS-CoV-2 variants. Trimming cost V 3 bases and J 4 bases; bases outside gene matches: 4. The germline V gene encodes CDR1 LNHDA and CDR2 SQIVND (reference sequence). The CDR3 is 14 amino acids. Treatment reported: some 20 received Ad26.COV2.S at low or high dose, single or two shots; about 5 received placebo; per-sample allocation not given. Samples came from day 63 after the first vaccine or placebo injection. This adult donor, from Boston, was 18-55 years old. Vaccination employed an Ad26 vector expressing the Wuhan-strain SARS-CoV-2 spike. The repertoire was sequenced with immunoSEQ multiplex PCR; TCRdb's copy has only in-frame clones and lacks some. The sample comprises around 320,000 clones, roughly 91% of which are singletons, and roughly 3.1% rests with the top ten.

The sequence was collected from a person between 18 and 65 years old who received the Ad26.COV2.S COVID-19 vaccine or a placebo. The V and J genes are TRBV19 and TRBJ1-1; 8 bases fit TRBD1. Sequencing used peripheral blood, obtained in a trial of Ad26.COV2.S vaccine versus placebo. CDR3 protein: CASSMDRAVTEAFF. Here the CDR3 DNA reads TGTGCCAGTAGTATGGACAGGGCGGTCACTGAAGCTTTCTTT.